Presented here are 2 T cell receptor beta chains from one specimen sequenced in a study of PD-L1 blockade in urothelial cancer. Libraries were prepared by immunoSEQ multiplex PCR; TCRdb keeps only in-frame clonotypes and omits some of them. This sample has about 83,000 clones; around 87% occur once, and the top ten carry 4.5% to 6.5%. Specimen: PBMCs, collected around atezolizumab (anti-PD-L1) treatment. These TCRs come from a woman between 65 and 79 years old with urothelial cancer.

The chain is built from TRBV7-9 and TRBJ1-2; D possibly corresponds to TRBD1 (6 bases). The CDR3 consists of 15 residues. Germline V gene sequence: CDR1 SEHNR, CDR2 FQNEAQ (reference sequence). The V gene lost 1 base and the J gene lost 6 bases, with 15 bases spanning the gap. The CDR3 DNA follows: TGTGCCAGCAGCTTAGAACAGGGATTAAGTGATGGCTACACCTTC. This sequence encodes CASSLEQGLSDGYTF.

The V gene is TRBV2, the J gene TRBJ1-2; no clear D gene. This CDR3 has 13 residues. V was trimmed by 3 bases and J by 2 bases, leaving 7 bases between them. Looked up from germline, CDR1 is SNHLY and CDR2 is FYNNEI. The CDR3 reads CASSDNSNYGYTF. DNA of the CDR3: TGTGCCAGCAGTGACAACAGCAACTATGGCTACACCTTC.